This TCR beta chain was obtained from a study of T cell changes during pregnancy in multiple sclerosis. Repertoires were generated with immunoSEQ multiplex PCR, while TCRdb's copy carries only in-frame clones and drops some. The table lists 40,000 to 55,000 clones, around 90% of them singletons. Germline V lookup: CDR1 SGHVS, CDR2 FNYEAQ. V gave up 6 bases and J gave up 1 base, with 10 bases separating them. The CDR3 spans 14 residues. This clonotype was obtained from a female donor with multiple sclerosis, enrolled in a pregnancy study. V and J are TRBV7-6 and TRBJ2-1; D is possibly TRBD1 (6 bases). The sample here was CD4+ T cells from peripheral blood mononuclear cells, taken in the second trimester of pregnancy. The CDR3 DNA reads TGTGCCAGCAGTTTAAGGGGGTCCTACAATGAGCAGTTCTTC. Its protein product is CASSLRGSYNEQFF.